This TCR beta chain emerged from a study of T cell responses to AZD1222 COVID-19 vaccine (dated by TCRdb to the early 2020s). At the level of the whole study: AZD1222 recipients with second doses at about 4 weeks or about 12 weeks were pooled, because spike-specific TCR depth and breadth did not differ between schedules. Trial participants were enrolled by age into subgroups of 18-55, 56-69 and 70-plus years, and roughly 150, 30 and 60 TCR-sequenced participants, respectively, were included in these subgroups. TCR sequencing was performed for 233 trial participants, of whom 207 were given two doses of AZD1222 and some 26 were given two doses of MenACWY control vaccine.

The CDR3 regions of human TCRbeta chains were analyzed by immunosequencing. The paper's data handling went like this. TCRs in the repertoires were matched against a reference library of SARS-CoV-2-specific TCRs that had been generated with the MIRA antigen-specificity platform. Breadth was defined as the fraction of unique TCRs that were SARS-CoV-2-associated. Depth was defined as the fraction of total T cells that were SARS-CoV-2-associated. Using the MIRA data, each spike-specific TCR was mapped to the spike region that the TCR reacts to and placed in a CD4 or CD8 class. Log10-transformed breadth and depth values were compared by one-way ANOVA with Sidak's multiple comparisons tests. The table comes from immuneACCESS by way of TCRdb, which keeps in-frame sequences with V and J called. Part of the clones is missing from these tables; in studies checked, under half for an unresolved V gene and the rest for unknown reasons. The V and J calls and clone size come from that table; D and trimming were worked out from the DNA. For this sample the table gives 100,000 to 120,000 clones, of which about four fifths were detected only once. 3.5% to 5.5% of the sample rests with the top ten.

Study-wide conclusions, independent of this receptor: Conclusions about previously exposed vaccinees were limited because only six AZD1222 recipients were SARS-CoV-2 seropositive at baseline. Vaccine-associated CD4 TCRs spanned the whole spike protein, with dominant responses in regions 160-218 and 743-854. Epitopes outside the regions mutated in the B.1.351 and B.1.1.7 variants were reportedly recognized by nearly half of the unique spike-specific TCRs. After two AZD1222 doses, spike-specific TCR breadth and depth were significantly higher than at day 0 and than in MenACWY recipients. The 56-69-year group was small, and its depth increase did not reach significance, likely because of low power. Because no day 14 peak-response samples were available, repertoires were characterized only after the peak T cell response. Most participants were white British and females outnumbered males, and the authors suggested that clonal diversity may have been underestimated.

In light of the paper, this sample's time point label describes: baseline before first vaccination. The vaccinee samples were drawn from two UK trials, COV001 and COV002, one of which was a single-blind randomized controlled phase 2/3 trial testing AZD1222 (ChAdOx1 nCoV-19) in healthy adults. For TCRbeta chain sequencing, PBMC samples from trial participants were taken at day 0 and at day 28 after the second dose. A few counts support this clone. This clone's antigen is unknown. Base qualities are not at hand, and no much larger clone is one base apart. The CDR3, cysteine through phenylalanine, is 15 amino acids long. The kept DNA is CDR3 alone, 45 bases in frame from the first base. V is clipped by 4 bases and J by 5 bases, and the sequence between their germline boundaries is 17 bases long. The germline V gene gives CDR1 as MNHEY and CDR2 as SVGAGI.

The source is an adult in good health. This specimen consisted of peripheral blood, obtained on day 0 of AZD1222 vaccination. This receptor chain uses TRBV6-5 and TRBJ2-5, with an unclear D gene assignment. The bases read TGTGCCAGCAGTTTAAACTCCTTGGCCGCGGAGACCCAGTACTTC. It translates as CASSLNSLAAETQYF.